Listed here are 4 T cell receptor beta chains from one sample, sequenced in a study of beta chain features in type 1 diabetes. Isolated RNA was reverse transcribed in full, so expressed TCRB transcripts were sequenced. Using immunoSEQ multiplex PCR, the repertoire was profiled, and TCRdb retains in-frame clones only, with some absent. The table records about 240,000 clones, about 26% of them present only once. Specimen: central memory CD4+ T cells from blood. All receptors derive from a man aged 30-40 years in good health.

The rearrangement links TRBV4-2 to TRBJ2-1; 9 nucleotides line up with TRBD1. Germline V gene sequence: CDR1 LGHNA, CDR2 YNFKEQ. Germline trimming cut 8 bases from V and 1 base from J; bases unmatched to any gene: 6. This CDR3 region has 15 residues. The CDR3 sequence: CASGVDRGSYNEQFF. The CDR3, as DNA: TGTGCCAGCGGAGTCGACAGGGGGTCCTACAATGAGCAGTTCTTC.

The chain has TRBV7-2 and TRBJ2-1; 9 bases are a match to TRBD2. Per the germline V gene, CDR1 is SGHTA and CDR2 is FQGNSA. J was trimmed by 10 bases and V by 3 bases; bases with no gene match: 1. The CDR3 has 12 amino acids. The CDR3: CASSLLAGEQFF. The CDR3 bases are TGTGCCAGCAGCTTGCTAGCGGGAGAGCAGTTCTTC.

The chain is built from TRBV7-8 and TRBJ2-1; tentatively, D is TRBD1 (5 bases). From germline, CDR1 is SGHVS and CDR2 FQNEAQ. The ends were cut back, 5 bases at V and 0 bases at J, with 14 bases in the middle. The CDR3 has 16 residues. The DNA of the CDR3 is TGTGCCAGCAGCAGGGGTCTGGAGTTCTCCTACAATGAGCAGTTCTTC. Amino acid sequence: CASSRGLEFSYNEQFF.

The chain employs TRBV11-2 and TRBJ2-7, with a weak D call TRBD1 (6 bases). CDR1 is SGHAT and CDR2 is FQNNGV in the germline V gene. The length of the CDR3 is 15 residues. V dropped 5 bases and J dropped 6 bases, with 20 bases sitting between them. For the CDR3, the DNA is TGTGCCAGCAGCACTTTGACAGGCCTTCCTGCCGAGCAGTACTTC. It is translated as CASSTLTGLPAEQYF.